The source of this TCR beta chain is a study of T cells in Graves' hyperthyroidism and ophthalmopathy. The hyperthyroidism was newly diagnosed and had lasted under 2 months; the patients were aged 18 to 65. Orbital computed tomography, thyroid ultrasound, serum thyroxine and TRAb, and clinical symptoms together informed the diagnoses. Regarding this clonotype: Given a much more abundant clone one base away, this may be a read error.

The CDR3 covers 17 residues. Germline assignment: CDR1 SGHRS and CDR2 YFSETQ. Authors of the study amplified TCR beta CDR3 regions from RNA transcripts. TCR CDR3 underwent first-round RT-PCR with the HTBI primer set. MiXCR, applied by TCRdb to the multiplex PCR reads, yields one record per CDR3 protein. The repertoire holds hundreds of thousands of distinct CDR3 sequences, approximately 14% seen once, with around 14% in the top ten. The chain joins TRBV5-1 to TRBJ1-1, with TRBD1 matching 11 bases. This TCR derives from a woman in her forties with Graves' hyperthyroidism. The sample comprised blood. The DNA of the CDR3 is TGCGCCAGCGGCTTGGGGGGGACAGGGGGACTGAACACTGAAGCTTTCTTT. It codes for CASGLGGTGGLNTEAFF.